Below are 13 T cell receptor beta chains sequenced from a single sample in a study of blood T cell repertoires in COVID-19 (TCRdb year 2020). Receptors were amplified or captured by the immunoSEQ multiplex PCR assay. The table was pulled from immuneACCESS by TCRdb, which kept in-frame rearrangements only. Such tables lose some clones; where checked, under half of the loss comes from unresolved V genes, and the rest has no known cause. In all, the sample holds roughly 100,000 clones, and approximately 84% of those were seen once. The biggest ten clones account for 9.5% to 10% of the sample. Specimen: peripheral blood. The receptors stem from a man in his forties with active or convalescent COVID-19.

This chain connects TRBV11-1 to TRBJ1-2; 9 nucleotides agree with TRBD1. V gave up 5 bases and J gave up 4 bases; unmatched junction bases: 8. This CDR3 region has 15 residues. Looked up from germline, CDR1 is SGHAT and CDR2 is FQDESV (reference sequence). The CDR3 nucleotides are TGTGCCAGCAGCCGTAGGGACAGGGACCTCTATGGCTACACCTTC. Its protein is CASSRRDRDLYGYTF.

The chain uses TRBV13 and TRBJ2-2; TRBD2 matches 11 bases. Looked up from germline, CDR1 is PRHDT and CDR2 is FYEKMQ (reference sequence). The CDR3 spans 17 residues. J lost 4 bases, V lost 4 bases, and 8 bases had no gene match. This chain's CDR3 is CASSSLAGGPGTGELFF. The CDR3 DNA sequence: TGTGCCAGCAGCTCATTAGCGGGGGGGCCGGGCACCGGGGAGCTGTTTTTT. Filled out from reference TRBV13 and TRBJ2-2, the complete variable domain reads AAGVIQSPRHLIKEKRETATLKCYPIPRHDTVYWYQQGPGQDPQFLISFYEKMQSDKGSIPDRFSAQQFSDYHSELNMSSLELGDSALYFCASSSLAGGPGTGELFFGEGSRLTVL.

To note about this clone: Other DNA sequences in the same sample also yield this CDR3. CDR3 in amino acids: CASSQERGETQYF. For the CDR3, the DNA is TGTGCCAGCAGCCAAGAGAGAGGCGAGACCCAGTACTTC. The chain has TRBV4-2 and TRBJ2-5; D uncertain. Germline V gene data show CDR1 as LGHNA and CDR2 as YNFKEQ. The V end lost 0 bases, the J end lost 5 bases, and 7 bases lay between the germline ends. This CDR3 spans 13 amino acids.

The rearrangement joins TRBV7-7 to TRBJ2-5, with 10 bases fitting TRBD2. The length of the CDR3 is 15 residues. Looked up from germline, CDR1 is SSHAT and CDR2 is FNYEAQ (reference sequence). V lost 5 bases, J lost 7 bases, and 10 bases stayed unmatched. DNA for the CDR3: TGTGCCAGCAGCCCGACTAGCGGGCGAGGAGGGACCCAGTACTTC. Encoded protein: CASSPTSGRGGTQYF. Complete variable domain (other parts from reference TRBV7-7 and TRBJ2-5): GAGVSQSPRYKVTKRGQDVTLRCDPISSHATLYWYQQALGQGPEFLTYFNYEAQPDKSGLPSDRFSAERPEGSISTLTIQRTEQRDSAMYRCASSPTSGRGGTQYFGPGTRLLVL.

The chain carries TRBV9 and TRBJ2-3; tentatively, D is TRBD2 (6 bases). This CDR3 comprises 14 residues. Germline loops: CDR1 SGDLS, CDR2 YYNGEE. Trimming removed 0 bases from V and 4 bases from J, with 9 bases in between. CDR3 DNA sequence: TGTGCCAGCAGCGTAGTAGGAGGGTCAGATACGCAGTATTTT. Its protein is CASSVVGGSDTQYF.

J is TRBJ1-4 and V is TRBV4-2; 7 bases are shared with TRBD1. V shed 4 bases, J shed 5 bases, and the junction held 4 bases outside the gene matches. Germline assignment: CDR1 LGHNA and CDR2 YNFKEQ. This CDR3 is 14 amino acids long. For the CDR3, the DNA is TGTGCCAGCAGCCCGGGACAGACAAATGAAAAACTGTTTTTT. Its translation is CASSPGQTNEKLFF.

The rearrangement joins TRBV6-5 to TRBJ1-1; 9 nucleotides match TRBD1. The J segment lost 3 bases and the V segment lost 6 bases, leaving 8 bases of the junction unmatched. Germline V lookup: CDR1 MNHEY, CDR2 SVGAGI. The CDR3 is made up of 15 amino acids. CDR3 DNA: TGTGCCAGCAGGAAAGGGACAGGGACAGACACTGAAGCTTTCTTT. Protein: CASRKGTGTDTEAFF.

The genes are TRBV5-1 and TRBJ2-5, with 10 bases identical to TRBD1. There are 16 residues in the CDR3. V dropped 3 bases and J dropped 4; count of bases not matched to a gene: 9. Germline V gene lookup returns CDR1 SGHRS and CDR2 YFSETQ. The CDR3 DNA reads as TGCGCCAGCAGCTCAGGACAGGGGGTCGTCGGAGAGACCCAGTACTTC. Protein sequence: CASSSGQGVVGETQYF.

A word on this clone: Other DNA sequences from this sample encode an identical CDR3 as well. V usage is TRBV19 and J usage is TRBJ1-5, with TRBD1 identical over 7 bases. The CDR3 consists of 14 residues. Trimming removed 4 bases from V and 0 bases from J; junction bases left unmatched: 0. The germline CDR1 and CDR2 sequences are LNHDA and SQIVND (reference sequence). CDR3 region: CASSRQGSNQPQHF. Written as DNA, the CDR3 is TGTGCCAGTAGTAGACAGGGTAGCAATCAGCCCCAGCATTTT.

V gene TRBV6-5 combines with J gene TRBJ2-1; tentative D call: TRBD1 (6 bases). This CDR3 is built from 15 residues. Germline V gene data show CDR1 as MNHEY and CDR2 as SVGAGI. V lost 2 bases and J lost 7, with 15 bases in between. The CDR3 spells CASSYRDIPGNEQFF. CDR3 coding DNA: TGTGCCAGCAGTTACCGGGACATCCCGGGGAATGAGCAGTTCTTC.

The chain employs TRBV7-9 and TRBJ2-4; 7 nucleotides match TRBD1. The CDR3 runs to 13 residues. Germline lookup yields CDR1 SEHNR and CDR2 FQNEAQ (reference sequence). The V and J ends lost 6 bases and 1 base, in that order; junction bases with no gene match: 0. The chain's CDR3 is CASRTGAKNIQYF. CDR3 bases: TGTGCCAGCAGGACAGGGGCCAAAAACATTCAGTACTTC.

The chain is built from TRBV19 and TRBJ1-1; D may be TRBD1 (6 bases). Trimming removed 5 bases at V and 3 bases at J, with 10 bases between. The CDR3 has 13 amino acids. Per the germline V gene, CDR1 is LNHDA and CDR2 is SQIVND (reference sequence). The CDR3 DNA sequence: TGTGCCAGTAGTTTGGGGGCGTACACTGAAGCTTTCTTT. Amino acid sequence: CASSLGAYTEAFF.

This clone was seen a few times. The CDR3 spells CASSYSKQGTYGYTF. The CDR3 nucleotides are TGTGCCAGCAGTTACTCGAAACAGGGCACCTATGGCTACACCTTC. The J gene is TRBJ1-2, the V gene TRBV6-5, with D possibly being TRBD1 (6 bases). The CDR3 sequence is 15 residues long. Per germline, CDR1 MNHEY and CDR2 SVGAGI. The V and J ends lost 0 bases and 4 bases respectively, with 12 bases between them.